Included here is one T cell receptor (beta chain) sequence, with context. Here immunoSEQ multiplex PCR was the method, and the copy in TCRdb shows in-frame clones only, minus some. The data contain around 170,000 clones, 88% of them singletons. The data derive from a study of control samples from healthy donors and cancer patients. CDR3 length equals 11 residues. The V end was cut by 5 bases, the J end by 2 bases, with 3 bases between. Germline assignment: CDR1 SGHVS and CDR2 FNYEAQ. The receptor was derived from a woman in her twenties or thirties in good health. Source material: blood. The chain recombines TRBV7-6 with TRBJ2-5; D not certain. In nucleotides, the CDR3 is TGTGCCAGCAGCATTCAAGAGACCCAGTACTTC. It specifies CASSIQETQYF.